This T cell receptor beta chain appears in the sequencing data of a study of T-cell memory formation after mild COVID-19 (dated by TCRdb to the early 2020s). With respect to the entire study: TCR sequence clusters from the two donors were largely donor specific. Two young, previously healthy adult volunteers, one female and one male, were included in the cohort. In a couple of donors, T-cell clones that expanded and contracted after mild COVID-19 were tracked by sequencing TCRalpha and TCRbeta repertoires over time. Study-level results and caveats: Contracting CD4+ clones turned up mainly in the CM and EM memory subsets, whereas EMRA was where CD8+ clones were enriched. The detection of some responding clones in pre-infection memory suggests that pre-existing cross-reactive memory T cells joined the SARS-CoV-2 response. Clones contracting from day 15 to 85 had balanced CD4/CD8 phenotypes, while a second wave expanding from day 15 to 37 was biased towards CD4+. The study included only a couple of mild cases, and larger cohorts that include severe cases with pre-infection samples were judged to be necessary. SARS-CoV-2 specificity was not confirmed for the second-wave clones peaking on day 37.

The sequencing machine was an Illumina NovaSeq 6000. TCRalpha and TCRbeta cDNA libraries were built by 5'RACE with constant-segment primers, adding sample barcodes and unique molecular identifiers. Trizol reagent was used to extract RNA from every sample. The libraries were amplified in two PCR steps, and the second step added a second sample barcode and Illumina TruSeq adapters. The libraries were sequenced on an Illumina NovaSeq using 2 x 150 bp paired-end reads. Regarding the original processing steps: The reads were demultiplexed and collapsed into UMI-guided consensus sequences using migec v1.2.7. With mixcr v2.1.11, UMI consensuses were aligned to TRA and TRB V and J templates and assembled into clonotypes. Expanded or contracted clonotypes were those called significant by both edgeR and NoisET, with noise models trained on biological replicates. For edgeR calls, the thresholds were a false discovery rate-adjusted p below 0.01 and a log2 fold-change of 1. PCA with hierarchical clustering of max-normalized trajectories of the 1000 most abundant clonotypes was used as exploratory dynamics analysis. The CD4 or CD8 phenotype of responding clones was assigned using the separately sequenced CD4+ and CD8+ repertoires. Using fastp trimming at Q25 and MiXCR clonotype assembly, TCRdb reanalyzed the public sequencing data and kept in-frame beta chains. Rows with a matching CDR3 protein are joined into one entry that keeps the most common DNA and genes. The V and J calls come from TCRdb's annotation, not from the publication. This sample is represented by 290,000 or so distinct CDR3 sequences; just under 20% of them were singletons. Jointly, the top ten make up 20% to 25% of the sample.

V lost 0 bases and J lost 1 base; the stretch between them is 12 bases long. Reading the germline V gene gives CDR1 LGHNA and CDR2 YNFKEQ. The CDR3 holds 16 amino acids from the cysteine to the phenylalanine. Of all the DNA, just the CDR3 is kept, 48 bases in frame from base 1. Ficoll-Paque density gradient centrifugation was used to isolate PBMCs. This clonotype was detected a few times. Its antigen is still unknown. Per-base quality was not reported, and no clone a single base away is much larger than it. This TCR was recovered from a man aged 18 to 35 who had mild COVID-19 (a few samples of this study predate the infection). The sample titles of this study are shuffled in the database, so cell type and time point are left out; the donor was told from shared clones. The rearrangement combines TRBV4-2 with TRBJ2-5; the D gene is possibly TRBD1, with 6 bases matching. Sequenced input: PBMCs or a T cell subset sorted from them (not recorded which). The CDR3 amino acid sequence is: CASSQDLTGPQETQYF. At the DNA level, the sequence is TGTGCCAGCAGCCAAGATTTGACAGGCCCCCAAGAGACCCAGTACTTC.